The rows below give T cell receptor beta chains drawn from one sample of a study of OX40 agonist ivuxolimab in advanced cancers. Method: immunoSEQ multiplex PCR; TCRdb's copy keeps in-frame clones and lacks some. The sample lists approximately 49,000 clones, approximately 81% occurring once. This specimen consisted of CD4+ or CD8+ T cells sorted from blood, obtained in a trial of the OX40 agonist ivuxolimab. The receptors were gathered from an adult with an advanced solid tumor such as melanoma, head and neck, liver or kidney cancer. The CDR3 runs from the conserved cysteine through the conserved F or W. A D gene is named only where the DNA matches it firmly. Clone sizes are given selectively: once, few, many, or a class where the clone is expanded.

size	D	V	J	CDR3	DNA
-	-	TRBV6-5	TRBJ2-3	CASTGDSTDTQYF	TGTGCCAGCACTGGGGACTCCACAGATACGCAGTATTTT
-	TRBD2	TRBV2	TRBJ2-2	CASRELAGVTGELFF	TGTGCCAGCAGGGAACTAGCGGGAGTGACCGGGGAGCTGTTTTTT
-	-	TRBV2	TRBJ2-1	CASKLDVNNEQFF	TGTGCCAGCAAATTAGACGTGAACAATGAGCAGTTCTTC
-	-	TRBV18	TRBJ1-4	CASSGQNEEKLFF	TGTGCCAGCTCAGGGCAGAACGAGGAAAAACTGTTTTTT
-	-	TRBV6-1	TRBJ1-3	CASRIGGAGNTIYF	TGTGCCAGCAGGATAGGGGGGGCTGGAAACACCATATATTTT
few	-	TRBV6-4	TRBJ2-3	CASSDVTGGTQYF	TGTGCCAGCAGTGACGTGACCGGGGGTACGCAGTATTTT
once	TRBD2	TRBV18	TRBJ2-3	CASSPPSSGRTPDTQYF	TGTGCCAGCTCACCTCCTTCTAGCGGGAGGACCCCAGATACGCAGTATTTT
-	-	TRBV6-1	TRBJ1-2	CASSDQTNYGYTF	TGTGCCAGCAGTGATCAGACCAACTATGGCTACACCTTC
medium-sized	TRBD1	TRBV13	TRBJ2-7	CASSLRQGQGEQYF	TGTGCCAGCAGCTTGAGACAGGGGCAGGGCGAGCAGTACTTC
-	-	TRBV9	TRBJ2-1	CASSSRGDSYNEQFF	TGTGCCAGCAGCTCGAGAGGGGACTCCTACAATGAGCAGTTCTTC
-	-	TRBV2	TRBJ2-1	CASKANREKYNEQFF	TGTGCCAGCAAGGCCAACAGGGAAAAGTACAATGAGCAGTTCTTC
-	-	TRBV6-5	TRBJ2-2	CASSLGLNTGELFF	TGTGCCAGCAGTCTGGGGCTGAACACCGGGGAGCTGTTTTTT